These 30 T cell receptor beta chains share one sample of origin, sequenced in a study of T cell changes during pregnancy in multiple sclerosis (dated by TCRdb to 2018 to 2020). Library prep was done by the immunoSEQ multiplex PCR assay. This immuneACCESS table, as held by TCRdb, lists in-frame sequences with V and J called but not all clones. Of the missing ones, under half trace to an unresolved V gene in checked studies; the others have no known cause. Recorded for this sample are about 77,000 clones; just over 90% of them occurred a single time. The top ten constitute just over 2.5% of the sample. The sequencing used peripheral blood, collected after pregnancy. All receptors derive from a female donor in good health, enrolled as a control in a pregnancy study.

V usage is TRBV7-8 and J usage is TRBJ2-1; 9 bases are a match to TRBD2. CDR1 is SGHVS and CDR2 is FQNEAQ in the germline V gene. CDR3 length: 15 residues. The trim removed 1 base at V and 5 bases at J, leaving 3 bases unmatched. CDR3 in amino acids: CASSLVASGNNEQFF. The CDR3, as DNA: TGTGCCAGCAGCTTAGTGGCTAGCGGGAACAATGAGCAGTTCTTC.

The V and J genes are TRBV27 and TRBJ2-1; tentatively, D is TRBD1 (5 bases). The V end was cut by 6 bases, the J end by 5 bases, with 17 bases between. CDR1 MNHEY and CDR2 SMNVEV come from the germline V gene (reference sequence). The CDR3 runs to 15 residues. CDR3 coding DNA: TGTGCCAGCAGGAGGACACAGGTCCGCGACAATGAGCAGTTCTTC. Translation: CASRRTQVRDNEQFF.

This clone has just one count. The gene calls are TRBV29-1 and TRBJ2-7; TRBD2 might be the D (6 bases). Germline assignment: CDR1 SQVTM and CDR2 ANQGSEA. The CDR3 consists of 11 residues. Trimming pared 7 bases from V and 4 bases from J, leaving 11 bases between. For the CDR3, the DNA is TGCAGCGCGGGAGACAGTTACGAGCAGTACTTC. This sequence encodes CSAGDSYEQYF.

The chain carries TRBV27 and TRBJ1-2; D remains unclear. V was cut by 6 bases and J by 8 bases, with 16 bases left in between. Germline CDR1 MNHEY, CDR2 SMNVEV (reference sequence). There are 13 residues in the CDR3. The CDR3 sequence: CASRSPTGMGYTF. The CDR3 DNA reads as TGTGCCAGCAGATCCCCTACGGGTATGGGCTACACCTTC.

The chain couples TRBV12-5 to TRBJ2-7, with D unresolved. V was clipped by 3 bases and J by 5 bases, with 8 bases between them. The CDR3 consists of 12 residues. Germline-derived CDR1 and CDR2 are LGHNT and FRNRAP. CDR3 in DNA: TGTGCTAGTGGTTTTTTGTCTCACGAGCAGTACTTC. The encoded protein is CASGFLSHEQYF.

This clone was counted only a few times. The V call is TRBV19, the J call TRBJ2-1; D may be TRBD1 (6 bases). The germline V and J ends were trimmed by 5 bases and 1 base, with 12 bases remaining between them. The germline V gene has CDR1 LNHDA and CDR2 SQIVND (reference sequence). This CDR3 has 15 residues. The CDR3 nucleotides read TGTGCCAGTAGTGAGACAGGCCAGTCCTACAATGAGCAGTTCTTC. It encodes CASSETGQSYNEQFF.

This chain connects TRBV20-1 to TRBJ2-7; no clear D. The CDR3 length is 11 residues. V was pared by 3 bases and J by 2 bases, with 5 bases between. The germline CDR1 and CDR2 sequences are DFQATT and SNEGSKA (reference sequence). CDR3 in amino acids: CSARSTYEQYF. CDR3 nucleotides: TGCAGTGCTAGGAGTACCTACGAGCAGTACTTC.

This CDR3 reads CASSFEPLKREYEQYF. CDR3 DNA sequence: TGTGCCAGCAGCTTTGAACCTCTAAAACGGGAGTACGAGCAGTACTTC. The chain carries TRBV11-2 and TRBJ2-7; D is perhaps TRBD2 (6 bases). Between the trimmed V and J ends, which lost 3 bases and 4 bases, there was a span of 19 bases. CDR1 is SGHAT, CDR2 FQNNGV, per germline. The CDR3 is made up of 16 amino acids.

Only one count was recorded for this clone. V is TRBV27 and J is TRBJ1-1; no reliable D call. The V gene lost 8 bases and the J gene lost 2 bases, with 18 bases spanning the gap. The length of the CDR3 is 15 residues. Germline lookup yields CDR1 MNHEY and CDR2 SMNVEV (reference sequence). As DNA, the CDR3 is TGTGCCAGCCAAAACCGCCGGGGAGGCAACACTGAAGCTTTCTTT. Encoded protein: CASQNRRGGNTEAFF.

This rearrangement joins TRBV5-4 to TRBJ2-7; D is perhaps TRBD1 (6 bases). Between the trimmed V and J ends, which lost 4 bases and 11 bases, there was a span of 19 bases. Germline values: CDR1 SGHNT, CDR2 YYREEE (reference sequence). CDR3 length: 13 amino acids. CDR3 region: CASSLGAEREEYF. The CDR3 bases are TGTGCCAGCAGCCTGGGGGCGGAGAGGGAAGAGTACTTC.

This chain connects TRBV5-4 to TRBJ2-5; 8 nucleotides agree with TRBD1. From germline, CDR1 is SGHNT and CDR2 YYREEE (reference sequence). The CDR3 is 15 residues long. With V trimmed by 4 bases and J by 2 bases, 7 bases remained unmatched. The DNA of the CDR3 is TGTGCCAGCAGCGGACAGGGAATGGGGCAAGAGACCCAGTACTTC. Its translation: CASSGQGMGQETQYF.

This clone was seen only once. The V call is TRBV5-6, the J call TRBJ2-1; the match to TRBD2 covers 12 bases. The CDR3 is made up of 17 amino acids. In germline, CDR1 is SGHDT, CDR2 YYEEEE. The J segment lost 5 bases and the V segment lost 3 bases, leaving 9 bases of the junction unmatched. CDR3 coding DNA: TGTGCCAGCAGCTCGAGTTCTAGCGGGGGGGCCGACAATGAGCAGTTCTTC. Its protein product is CASSSSSSGGADNEQFF.

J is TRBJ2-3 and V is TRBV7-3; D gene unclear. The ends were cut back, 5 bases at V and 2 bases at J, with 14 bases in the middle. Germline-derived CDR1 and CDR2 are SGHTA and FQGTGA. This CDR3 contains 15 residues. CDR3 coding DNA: TGTGCCAGCAGCACCCGAGGCTACATCACAGATACGCAGTATTTT. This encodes CASSTRGYITDTQYF. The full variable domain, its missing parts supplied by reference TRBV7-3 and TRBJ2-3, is GAGVSQTPSNKVTEKGKYVELRCDPISGHTALYWYRQSLGQGPEFLIYFQGTGAADDSGLPNDRFFAVRPEGSVSTLKIQRTERGDSAVYLCASSTRGYITDTQYFGPGTRLTVL.

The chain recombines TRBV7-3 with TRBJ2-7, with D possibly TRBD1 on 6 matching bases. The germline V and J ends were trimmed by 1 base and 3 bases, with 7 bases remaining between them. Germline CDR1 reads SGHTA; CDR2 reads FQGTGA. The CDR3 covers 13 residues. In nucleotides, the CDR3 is TGTGCCAGCAGCTTAAGACAGGACTACGAGCAGTACTTC. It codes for CASSLRQDYEQYF.

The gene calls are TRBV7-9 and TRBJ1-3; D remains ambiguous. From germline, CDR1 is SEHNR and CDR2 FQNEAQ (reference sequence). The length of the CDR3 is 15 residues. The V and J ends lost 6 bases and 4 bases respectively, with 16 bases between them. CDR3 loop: CASRRSGGLGNTIYF. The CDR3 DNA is TGTGCCAGCAGGCGTTCTGGAGGGCTCGGAAACACCATATATTTT.

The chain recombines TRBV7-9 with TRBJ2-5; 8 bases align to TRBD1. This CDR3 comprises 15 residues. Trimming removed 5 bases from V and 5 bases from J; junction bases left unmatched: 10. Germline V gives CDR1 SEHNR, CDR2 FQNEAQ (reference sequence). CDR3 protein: CASSARTGTDETQYF. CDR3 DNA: TGTGCCAGCAGCGCCCGGACAGGGACGGACGAGACCCAGTACTTC.

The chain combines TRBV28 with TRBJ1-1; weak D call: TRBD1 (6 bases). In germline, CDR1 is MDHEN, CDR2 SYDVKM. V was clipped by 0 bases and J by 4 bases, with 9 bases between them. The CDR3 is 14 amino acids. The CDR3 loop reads CASSLWQGGTEAFF. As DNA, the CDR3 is TGTGCCAGCAGTTTATGGCAAGGGGGCACTGAAGCTTTCTTT.

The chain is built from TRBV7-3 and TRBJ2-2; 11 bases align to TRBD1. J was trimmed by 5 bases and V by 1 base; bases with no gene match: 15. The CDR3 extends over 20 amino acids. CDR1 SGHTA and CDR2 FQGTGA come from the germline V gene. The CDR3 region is CASSLKPWTGGSERTGELFF. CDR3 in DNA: TGTGCCAGCAGCTTAAAGCCCTGGACAGGGGGCAGTGAGAGGACCGGGGAGCTGTTTTTT.

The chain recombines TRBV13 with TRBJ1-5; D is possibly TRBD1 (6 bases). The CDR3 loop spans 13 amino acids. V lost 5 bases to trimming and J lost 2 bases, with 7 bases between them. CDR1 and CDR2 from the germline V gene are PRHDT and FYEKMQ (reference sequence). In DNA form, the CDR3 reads TGTGCCAGCAGCAACAGGGGCAATCAGCCCCAGCATTTT. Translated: CASSNRGNQPQHF.

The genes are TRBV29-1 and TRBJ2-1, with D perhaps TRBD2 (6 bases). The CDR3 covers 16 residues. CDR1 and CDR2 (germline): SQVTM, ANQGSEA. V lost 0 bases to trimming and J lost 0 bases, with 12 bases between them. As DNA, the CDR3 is TGCAGCGTTGAAGATCTGCCGGGAGACTCCTACAATGAGCAGTTCTTC. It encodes CSVEDLPGDSYNEQFF.

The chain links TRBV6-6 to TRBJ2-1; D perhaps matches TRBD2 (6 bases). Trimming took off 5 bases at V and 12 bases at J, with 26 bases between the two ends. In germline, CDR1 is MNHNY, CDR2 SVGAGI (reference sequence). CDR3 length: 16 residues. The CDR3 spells CASSPGGSGKWHGQFF. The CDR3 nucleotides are TGTGCCAGCAGTCCTGGGGGGTCCGGGAAGTGGCATGGGCAGTTCTTC.

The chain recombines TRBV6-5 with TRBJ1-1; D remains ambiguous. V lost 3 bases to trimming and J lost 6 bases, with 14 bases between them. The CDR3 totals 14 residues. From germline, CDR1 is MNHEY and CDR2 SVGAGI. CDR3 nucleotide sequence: TGTGCCAGCAGTTATCGCAGGTCGTGGGCTGAAGCTTTCTTT. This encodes CASSYRRSWAEAFF.

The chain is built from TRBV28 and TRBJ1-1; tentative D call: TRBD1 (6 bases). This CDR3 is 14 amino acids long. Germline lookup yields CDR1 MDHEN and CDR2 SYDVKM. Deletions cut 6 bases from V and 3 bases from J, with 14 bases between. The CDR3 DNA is TGTGCCAGCAGAACCCCAGGGGACCACACTGAAGCTTTCTTT. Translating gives CASRTPGDHTEAFF. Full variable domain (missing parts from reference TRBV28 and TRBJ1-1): DVKVTQSSRYLVKRTGEKVFLECVQDMDHENMFWYRQDPGLGLRLIYFSYDVKMKEKGDIPEGYSVSREKKERFSLILESASTNQTSMYLCASRTPGDHTEAFFGQGTRLTVV.

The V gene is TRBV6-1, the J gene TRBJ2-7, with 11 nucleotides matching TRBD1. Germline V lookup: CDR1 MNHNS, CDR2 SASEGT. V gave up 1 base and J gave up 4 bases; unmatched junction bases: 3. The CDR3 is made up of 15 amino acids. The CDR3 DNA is TGTGCCAGCAGTGAAGAGGGGACAGGGGGTTACGAGCAGTACTTC. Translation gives CASSEEGTGGYEQYF.

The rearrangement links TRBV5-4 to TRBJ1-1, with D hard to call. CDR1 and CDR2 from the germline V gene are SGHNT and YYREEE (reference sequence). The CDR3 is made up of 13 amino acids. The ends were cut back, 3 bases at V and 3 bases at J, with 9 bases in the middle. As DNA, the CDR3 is TGTGCCAGCAGCTCCTCTCCGGACACTGAAGCTTTCTTT. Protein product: CASSSSPDTEAFF.

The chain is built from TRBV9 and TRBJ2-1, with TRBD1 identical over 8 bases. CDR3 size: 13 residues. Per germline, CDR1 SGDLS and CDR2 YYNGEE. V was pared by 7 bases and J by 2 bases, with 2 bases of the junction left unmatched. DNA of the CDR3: TGTGCCAGCGGGACAGGACCCTACAATGAGCAGTTCTTC. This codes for CASGTGPYNEQFF. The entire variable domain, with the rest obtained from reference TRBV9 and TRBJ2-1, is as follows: DSGVTQTPKHLITATGQRVTLRCSPRSGDLSVYWYQQSLDQGLQFLIQYYNGEERAKGNILERFSAQQFPDLHSELNLSSLELGDSALYFCASGTGPYNEQFFGPGTRLTVL.

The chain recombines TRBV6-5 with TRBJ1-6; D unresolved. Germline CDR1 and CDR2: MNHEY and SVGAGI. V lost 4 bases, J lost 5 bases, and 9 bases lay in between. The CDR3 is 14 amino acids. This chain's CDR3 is CASSFGVNNSPLHF. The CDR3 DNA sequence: TGTGCCAGCAGTTTCGGGGTTAATAATTCACCCCTCCACTTT.

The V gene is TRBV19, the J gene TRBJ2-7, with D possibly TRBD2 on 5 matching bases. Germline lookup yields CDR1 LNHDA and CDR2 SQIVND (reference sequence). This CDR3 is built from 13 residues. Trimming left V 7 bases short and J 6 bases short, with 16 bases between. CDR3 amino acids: CASKDQPTSEQYF. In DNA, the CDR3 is TGTGCCAGTAAGGACCAACCAACTAGCGAGCAGTACTTC. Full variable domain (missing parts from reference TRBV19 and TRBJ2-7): DGGITQSPKYLFRKEGQNVTLSCEQNLNHDAMYWYRQDPGQGLRLIYYSQIVNDFQKGDIAEGYSVSREKKESFPLTVTSAQKNPTAFYLCASKDQPTSEQYFGPGTRLTVT.

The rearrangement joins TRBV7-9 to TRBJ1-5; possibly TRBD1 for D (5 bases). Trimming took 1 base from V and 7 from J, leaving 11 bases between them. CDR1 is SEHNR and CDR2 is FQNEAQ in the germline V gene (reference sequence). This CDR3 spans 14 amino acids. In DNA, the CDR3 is TGTGCCAGCAGCTTAGGGGGGGACGAGCAGCCCCAGCATTTT. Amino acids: CASSLGGDEQPQHF.

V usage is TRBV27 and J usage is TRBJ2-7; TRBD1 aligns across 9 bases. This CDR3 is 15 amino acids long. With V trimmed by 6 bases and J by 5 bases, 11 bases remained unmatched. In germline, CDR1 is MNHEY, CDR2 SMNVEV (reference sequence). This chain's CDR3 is CASRKPGQGTHEQYF. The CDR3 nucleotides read TGTGCCAGCAGAAAACCGGGACAGGGAACCCACGAGCAGTACTTC.